This T cell receptor beta chain was captured by sequencing in a study of PD-L1 blockade in urothelial cancer. For the study at large: In about 2014, patients got going on atezolizumab, taking 1,200 mg intravenously every 3 weeks.

Time point described: peripheral blood 6 weeks after treatment start. Patients' urothelial carcinoma was locally advanced or metastatic. Worth noting for this clone: Its antigen remains unidentified.

Broader study findings: Below-median pretreatment blood TCR clonality predicted better survival.

This table comes from immunoSEQ multiplex PCR, and its TCRdb copy is limited to in-frame clones, with some not included. The sample holds 29,000 or so clones; 75% to 85% are singletons and the top ten take over 3%. This receptor was obtained from a man in his sixties or seventies with urothelial cancer. The material was PBMCs, obtained around atezolizumab (anti-PD-L1) treatment.

The CDR3 loop is CASSFPGTGISNYGYTF. CDR3 nucleotides: TGTGCCAGCAGCTTTCCCGGGACAGGAATATCTAACTATGGCTACACCTTC. J is TRBJ1-2 and V is TRBV5-4; 8 bases are shared with TRBD1. V trimming: 2 bases; J trimming: 0 bases; junction bases outside the gene matches: 9. Germline CDR1 reads SGHNT; CDR2 reads YYREEE (reference sequence). This CDR3 has 17 amino acids.